These 20 T cell receptor beta chains were all obtained from the same sample, sequenced in a study of beta chain features in type 1 diabetes. General observations from the study: Shorter TCRB CDR3s, moderately but significantly so, marked every one of the four CD4+ subsets in Type 1 diabetes patients.

Which antigens these TCRs recognize remains unknown. Reverse transcribing all isolated RNA meant expressed TCRB transcripts were sequenced. Generated by immunoSEQ multiplex PCR, the TCRdb table keeps only in-frame clones and is missing some. This sample carries roughly 330,000 clones, about 13% of them seen once, and the ten largest clones take roughly 0.015%. Material: naive CD4+ T cells from blood. These receptors all stem from a woman aged 18-29 years with type 1 diabetes.

This clone has only a few counts. The V call is TRBV30, the J call TRBJ2-1; 9 nucleotides match TRBD1. The CDR3 is 14 residues long. V dropped 8 bases and J dropped 3; count of bases not matched to a gene: 8. CDR1 GTSNPN and CDR2 SVGIG come from the germline V gene (reference sequence). CDR3 nucleotide sequence: TGTGCCGGCAAGCAGGACAGGGGCTACAATGAGCAGTTCTTC. Its protein is CAGKQDRGYNEQFF. Variable domain in full (rest from reference TRBV30 and TRBJ2-1): SQTIHQWPATLVQPVGSPLSLECTVEGTSNPNLYWYRQAAGRGLQLLFYSVGIGQISSEVPQNLSASRPQDRQFILSSKKLLLSDSGFYLCAGKQDRGYNEQFFGPGTRLTVL.

This clone was picked up a small number of times. This chain uses TRBV9 with TRBJ1-1; possible D gene TRBD1, 6 bases. The CDR3 consists of 14 residues. Germline values: CDR1 SGDLS, CDR2 YYNGEE. V lost 3 bases and J lost 1, with 10 bases in between. Here the CDR3 reads CASSAGHSNTEAFF. CDR3 bases: TGTGCCAGCAGCGCGGGACACTCGAACACTGAAGCTTTCTTT.

The genes are TRBV2 and TRBJ2-1; D is uncertain. CDR3 size: 15 residues. Germline values: CDR1 SNHLY, CDR2 FYNNEI. V shed 2 bases and J shed 2 bases, with 10 bases lying between them. The CDR3 reads CASSEQPRTYNEQFF. The DNA of the CDR3 is TGTGCCAGCAGTGAACAACCGCGAACCTACAATGAGCAGTTCTTC. Complete variable domain (other parts from reference TRBV2 and TRBJ2-1): EPEVTQTPSHQVTQMGQEVILRCVPISNHLYFYWYRQILGQKVEFLVSFYNNEISEKSEIFDDQFSVERPDGSNFTLKIRSTKLEDSAMYFCASSEQPRTYNEQFFGPGTRLTVL.

This rearrangement joins TRBV5-6 to TRBJ2-3; D may be TRBD2 (6 bases). V was clipped by 0 bases and J by 1 base, with 6 bases between them. CDR3 length equals 14 residues. CDR1 and CDR2 from the germline V gene are SGHDT and YYEEEE. The CDR3 bases are TGTGCCAGCAGCTTGGCTAGCGGCACAGATACGCAGTATTTT. It encodes CASSLASGTDTQYF.

There are a few counts of this clone. This rearrangement joins TRBV4-2 to TRBJ2-7; 11 nucleotides align to TRBD2. The CDR3 runs 16 residues. Trimming took 0 bases from V and 4 from J; bases not matched to a gene: 5. CDR1 is LGHNA and CDR2 is YNFKEQ in the germline V gene. Here the CDR3 DNA reads TGTGCCAGCAGCCAAGAAAATAGCGGGAGGGTTTACGAGCAGTACTTC. Translation: CASSQENSGRVYEQYF.

J is TRBJ2-4 and V is TRBV7-8; D unresolved. Trimming removed 4 bases from V and 0 bases from J, with 7 bases in between. CDR1 SGHVS and CDR2 FQNEAQ come from the germline V gene. The CDR3 spans 14 residues. The CDR3 coding sequence is TGTGCCAGCAGCTCTGAACTAGCCAAAAACATTCAGTACTTC. This gives the protein CASSSELAKNIQYF.

V usage is TRBV28 and J usage is TRBJ2-3; 12 bases match TRBD2. Losses at the gene ends were 8 bases for V and 4 bases for J; bases not matched to a gene: 10. The CDR3 extends over 16 amino acids. Germline CDR1 and CDR2: MDHEN and SYDVKM. The CDR3 region is CASPPRLAGEADTQYF. CDR3 nucleotide sequence: TGTGCCAGCCCACCCAGACTAGCGGGAGAGGCAGATACGCAGTATTTT.

The gene calls are TRBV18 and TRBJ2-7; 7 bases agree with TRBD1. Germline values: CDR1 KGHSH, CDR2 LQKENI. Trimming removed 3 bases from V and 8 bases from J; junction bases left unmatched: 10. CDR3 length: 14 amino acids. The CDR3 loop is CASSPEGQPYKQYF. CDR3 in DNA: TGTGCCAGCTCACCCGAGGGACAGCCATACAAGCAGTACTTC.

This clone was detected only a few times. This chain joins TRBV28 and TRBJ2-7; D call uncertain. The CDR3 runs to 14 residues. Germline loops: CDR1 MDHEN, CDR2 SYDVKM. Trimming removed 5 bases from V and 3 bases from J, with 14 bases in between. The CDR3 DNA reads as TGTGCCAGCAGTCCAAGCACACCTAGCTACGAGCAGTACTTC. Protein sequence: CASSPSTPSYEQYF. Complete variable domain (other parts from reference TRBV28 and TRBJ2-7): DVKVTQSSRYLVKRTGEKVFLECVQDMDHENMFWYRQDPGLGLRLIYFSYDVKMKEKGDIPEGYSVSREKKERFSLILESASTNQTSMYLCASSPSTPSYEQYFGPGTRLTVT.

This clone was detected a few times. V usage is TRBV4-3 and J usage is TRBJ2-2; 9 bases align to TRBD1. This CDR3 is built from 14 residues. Germline V lookup: CDR1 LGHNA, CDR2 YSLEER. J gave up 7 bases and V 7 bases, and 7 bases lay outside the gene matches. The CDR3 region has the DNA TGCGCCAGCATGAGGACAGGGGACAGCGGGGAGCTGTTTTTT. Translated: CASMRTGDSGELFF.

This clone was observed a handful of times. The genes are TRBV20-1 and TRBJ1-1, with a weak D call TRBD1 (5 bases). Looked up from germline, CDR1 is DFQATT and CDR2 is SNEGSKA (reference sequence). V dropped 6 bases and J dropped 7 bases, with 6 bases sitting between them. The CDR3 spans 9 residues. The CDR3: CSADSEAFF. In DNA, the CDR3 is TGCAGTGCCGACAGTGAAGCTTTCTTT.

V gene TRBV11-3 combines with J gene TRBJ1-1, with D possibly matching TRBD1 (6 bases). With 5 bases removed from V and 2 bases from J, the gap between germline ends came to 15 bases. Germline loops: CDR1 SGHNT, CDR2 YENEEA. The CDR3 extends over 15 amino acids. Here the CDR3 reads CASSPGQGINTEAFF. CDR3 DNA sequence: TGTGCCAGCAGCCCCGGTCAGGGGATAAACACTGAAGCTTTCTTT. Variable domain in full (rest from reference TRBV11-3 and TRBJ1-1): EAGVVQSPRYKIIEKKQPVAFWCNPISGHNTLYWYLQNLGQGPELLIRYENEEAVDDSQLPKDRFSAERLKGVDSTLKIQPAELGDSAVYLCASSPGQGINTEAFFGQGTRLTVV.

This clone occurred a few times. V and J are TRBV30 and TRBJ1-1; D not resolved. The CDR3 loop spans 13 amino acids. V gave up 3 bases and J gave up 0 bases, with 8 bases separating them. The germline V gene encodes CDR1 GTSNPN and CDR2 SVGIG (reference sequence). This chain's CDR3 is CAWRRQLNTEAFF. The CDR3 DNA is TGTGCCTGGAGACGTCAGTTGAACACTGAAGCTTTCTTT.

V usage is TRBV7-8 and J usage is TRBJ1-1, with 10 bases identical to TRBD1. The germline V gene has CDR1 SGHVS and CDR2 FQNEAQ. The J segment lost 7 bases and the V segment lost 5 bases, leaving 1 base of the junction unmatched. There are 12 residues in the CDR3. CDR3 DNA sequence: TGTGCCAGCAGCCGGACAGGGGGTGAAGCTTTCTTT. Its protein is CASSRTGGEAFF. The full variable domain, rest sourced from reference TRBV7-8 and TRBJ1-1, is GAGVSQSPRYKVAKRGQDVALRCDPISGHVSLFWYQQALGQGPEFLTYFQNEAQLDKSGLPSDRFFAERPEGSVSTLKIQRTQQEDSAVYLCASSRTGGEAFFGQGTRLTVV.

J is TRBJ2-5 and V is TRBV5-1; 7 bases are a match to TRBD2. The junction had 7 bases not matched to a gene; V was cut back by 0 bases and J by 5 bases. Germline V gene sequence: CDR1 SGHRS, CDR2 YFSETQ. This CDR3 spans 15 amino acids. The CDR3 protein is CASSLVVNGRETQYF. The CDR3 bases are TGCGCCAGCAGCTTGGTGGTAAACGGGAGGGAGACCCAGTACTTC.

J is TRBJ1-3 and V is TRBV29-1; no firm D call. This CDR3 contains 11 residues. Trimming left V 3 bases short and J 3 bases short, with 3 bases between. Germline V gives CDR1 SQVTM, CDR2 ANQGSEA. This CDR3 is CSVDRGNTIYF. Written as DNA, the CDR3 is TGCAGCGTTGACCGTGGAAACACCATATATTTT.

This clone showed up just a few times. This chain joins TRBV7-3 and TRBJ2-1; 7 nucleotides align to TRBD2. This CDR3 has 14 residues. V shed 4 bases, J shed 8 bases, and the junction held 8 bases outside the gene matches. CDR1 is SGHTA and CDR2 is FQGTGA in the germline V gene. CDR3 DNA: TGTGCCAGCAGCTGGGGGAGGGCCAACGATGAGCAGTTCTTC. Its protein product is CASSWGRANDEQFF.

V and J are TRBV5-1 and TRBJ2-4; TRBD1 matches 9 bases. CDR3 length: 15 residues. Per germline, CDR1 SGHRS and CDR2 YFSETQ. The junction had 10 bases not matched to a gene; V was cut back by 4 bases and J by 8 bases. The CDR3 bases are TGCGCCAGCAGCCACGCACGGGACAGGGCAGACATTCAGTACTTC. The encoded protein is CASSHARDRADIQYF.

This clone was detected a few times. The V call is TRBV4-2, the J call TRBJ1-1, with a weak D call TRBD1 (6 bases). The CDR3 covers 16 residues. The V end lost 4 bases, the J end lost 3 bases, and 18 bases lay between the germline ends. Germline V CDR1 and CDR2: LGHNA, YNFKEQ. CDR3 loop: CASSPEQGAGDTEAFF. The CDR3 nucleotides are TGTGCCAGCAGCCCCGAACAGGGAGCGGGGGACACTGAAGCTTTCTTT.

This clone was seen more than once but under ten times. The chain combines TRBV21-1 with TRBJ2-3; the table's D call, TRBD2, has no DNA check behind it. TRBV21-1 constitutes a pseudogene. CDR3 length: 16 residues. The CDR3 protein is CASSKGVGSSSDTQYF. The CDR3, as DNA: TGTGCCAGCAGCAAAGGAGTCGGGAGTAGTTCAGATACGCAGTATTTT.